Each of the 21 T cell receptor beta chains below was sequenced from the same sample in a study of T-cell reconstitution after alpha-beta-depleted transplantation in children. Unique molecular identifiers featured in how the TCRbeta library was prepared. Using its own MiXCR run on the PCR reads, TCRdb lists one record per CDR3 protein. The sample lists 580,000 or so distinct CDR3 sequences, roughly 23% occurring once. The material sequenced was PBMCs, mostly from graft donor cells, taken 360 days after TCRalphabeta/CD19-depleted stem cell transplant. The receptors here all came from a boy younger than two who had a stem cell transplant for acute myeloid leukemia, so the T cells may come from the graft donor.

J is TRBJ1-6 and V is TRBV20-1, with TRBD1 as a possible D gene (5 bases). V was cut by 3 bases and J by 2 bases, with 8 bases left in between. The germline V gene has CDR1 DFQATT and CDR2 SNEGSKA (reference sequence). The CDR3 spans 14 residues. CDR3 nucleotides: TGCAGTGCTAGGTCAGGGACCTATAATTCACCCCTCCACTTT. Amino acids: CSARSGTYNSPLHF.

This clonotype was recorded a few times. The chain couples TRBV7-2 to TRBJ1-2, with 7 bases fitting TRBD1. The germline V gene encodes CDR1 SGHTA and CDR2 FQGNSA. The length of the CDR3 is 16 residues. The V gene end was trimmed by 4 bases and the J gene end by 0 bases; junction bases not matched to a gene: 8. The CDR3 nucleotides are TGTGCCAGCAGCTCACAATCGGGACAGCCTAACTATGGCTACACCTTC. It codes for CASSSQSGQPNYGYTF.

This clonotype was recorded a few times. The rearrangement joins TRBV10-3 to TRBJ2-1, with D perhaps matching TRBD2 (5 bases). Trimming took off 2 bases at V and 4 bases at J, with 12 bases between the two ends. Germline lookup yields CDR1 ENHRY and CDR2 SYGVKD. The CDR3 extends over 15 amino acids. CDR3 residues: CAISELGPGYNEQFF. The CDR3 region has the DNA TGTGCCATCAGTGAGCTAGGGCCGGGGTACAATGAGCAGTTCTTC.

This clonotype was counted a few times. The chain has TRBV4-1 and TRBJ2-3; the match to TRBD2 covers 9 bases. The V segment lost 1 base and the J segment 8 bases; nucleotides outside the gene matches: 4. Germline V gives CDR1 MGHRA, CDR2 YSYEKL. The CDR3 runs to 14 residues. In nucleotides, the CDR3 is TGCGCCAGCAGCCAAGTGGCGGGGGGGGGTACGCAGTATTTT. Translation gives CASSQVAGGGTQYF.

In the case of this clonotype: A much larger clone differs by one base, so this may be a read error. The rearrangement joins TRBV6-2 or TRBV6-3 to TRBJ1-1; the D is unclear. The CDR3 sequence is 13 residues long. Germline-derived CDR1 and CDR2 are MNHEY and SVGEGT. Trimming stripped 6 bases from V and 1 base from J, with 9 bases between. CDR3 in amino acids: CASSPQTNTEAFF. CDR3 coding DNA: TGTGCCAGCAGCCCACAGACGAACACTGAAGCTTTCTTT.

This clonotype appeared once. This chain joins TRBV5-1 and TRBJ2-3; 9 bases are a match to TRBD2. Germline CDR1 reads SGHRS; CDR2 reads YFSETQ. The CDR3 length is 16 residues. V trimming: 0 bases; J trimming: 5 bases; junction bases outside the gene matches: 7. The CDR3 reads CASSLEGGGAGDTQYF. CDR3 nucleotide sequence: TGCGCCAGCAGCTTGGAAGGCGGGGGGGCTGGAGATACGCAGTATTTT.

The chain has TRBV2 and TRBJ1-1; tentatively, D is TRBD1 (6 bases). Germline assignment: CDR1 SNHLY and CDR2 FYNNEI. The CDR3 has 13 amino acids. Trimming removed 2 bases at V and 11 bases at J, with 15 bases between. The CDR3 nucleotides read TGTGCCAGCAGTGAATCGGGGGGGCGGGGGGCTTTCTTT. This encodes CASSESGGRGAFF.

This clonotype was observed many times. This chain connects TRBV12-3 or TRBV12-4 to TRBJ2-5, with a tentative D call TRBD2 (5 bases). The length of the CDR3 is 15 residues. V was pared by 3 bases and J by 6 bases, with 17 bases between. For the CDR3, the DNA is TGTGCCAGCAGTTTCCACCCCATTGAGGGTCAGACCCAGTACTTC. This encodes CASSFHPIEGQTQYF.

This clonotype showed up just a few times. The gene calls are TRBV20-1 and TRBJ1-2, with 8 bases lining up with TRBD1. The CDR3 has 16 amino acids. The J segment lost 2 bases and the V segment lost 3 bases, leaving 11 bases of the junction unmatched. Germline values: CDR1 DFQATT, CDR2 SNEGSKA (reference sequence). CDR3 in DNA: TGCAGTGCTAGTACGCAGGGGGCATCGATAAACTATGGCTACACCTTC. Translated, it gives CSASTQGASINYGYTF.

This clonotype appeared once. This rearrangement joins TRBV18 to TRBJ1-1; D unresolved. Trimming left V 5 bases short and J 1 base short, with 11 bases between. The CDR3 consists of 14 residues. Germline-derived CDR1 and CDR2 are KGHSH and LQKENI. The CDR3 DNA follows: TGTGCCAGCTCAACATCTCGTGCGAACACTGAAGCTTTCTTT. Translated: CASSTSRANTEAFF.

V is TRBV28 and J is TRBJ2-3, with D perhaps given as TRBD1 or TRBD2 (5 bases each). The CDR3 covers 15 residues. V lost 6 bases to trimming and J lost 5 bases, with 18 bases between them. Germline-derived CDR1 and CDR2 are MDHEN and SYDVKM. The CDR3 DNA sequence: TGTGCCAGCAGGGACCGGCCCGGGGCGGTAGATACGCAGTATTTT. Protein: CASRDRPGAVDTQYF.

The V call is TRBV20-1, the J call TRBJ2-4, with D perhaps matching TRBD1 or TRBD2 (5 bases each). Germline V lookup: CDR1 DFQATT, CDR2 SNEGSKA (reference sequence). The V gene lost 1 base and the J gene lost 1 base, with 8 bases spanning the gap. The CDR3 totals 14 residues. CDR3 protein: CSARGGWAKNIQYF. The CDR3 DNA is TGCAGTGCTAGAGGGGGGTGGGCCAAAAACATTCAGTACTTC.

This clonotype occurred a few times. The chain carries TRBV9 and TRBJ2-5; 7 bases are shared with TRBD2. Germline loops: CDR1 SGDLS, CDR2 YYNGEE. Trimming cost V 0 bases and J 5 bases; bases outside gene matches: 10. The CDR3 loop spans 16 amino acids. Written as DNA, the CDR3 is TGTGCCAGCAGCGTAGGGACTAGGAGTACCTCGGAGACCCAGTACTTC. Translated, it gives CASSVGTRSTSETQYF. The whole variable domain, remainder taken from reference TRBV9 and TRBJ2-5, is DSGVTQTPKHLITATGQRVTLRCSPRSGDLSVYWYQQSLDQGLQFLIQYYNGEERAKGNILERFSAQQFPDLHSELNLSSLELGDSALYFCASSVGTRSTSETQYFGPGTRLLVL.

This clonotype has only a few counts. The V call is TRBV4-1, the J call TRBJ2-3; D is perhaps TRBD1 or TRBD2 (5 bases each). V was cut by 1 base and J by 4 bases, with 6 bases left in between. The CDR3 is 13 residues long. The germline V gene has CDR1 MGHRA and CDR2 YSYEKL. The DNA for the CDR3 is TGCGCCAGCAGCCAAGTGGGGGCAGATACGCAGTATTTT. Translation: CASSQVGADTQYF.

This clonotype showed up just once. Here the CDR3 reads CASSVSAGGNTGELFF. The CDR3 DNA follows: TGTGCCAGCAGCGTATCCGCAGGGGGAAACACCGGGGAGCTGTTTTTT. The genes are TRBV9 and TRBJ2-2; 7 positions match TRBD1. V lost 1 base and J lost 2; bases outside the gene matches: 5. Germline V gene data show CDR1 as SGDLS and CDR2 as YYNGEE. CDR3 length equals 16 residues.

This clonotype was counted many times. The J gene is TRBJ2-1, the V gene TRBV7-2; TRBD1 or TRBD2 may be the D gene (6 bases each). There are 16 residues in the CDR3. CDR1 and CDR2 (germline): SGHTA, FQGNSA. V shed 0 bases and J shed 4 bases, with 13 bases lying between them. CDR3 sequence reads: CASSLAPRGRYNEQFF. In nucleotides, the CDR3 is TGTGCCAGCAGCTTAGCGCCGAGGGGGAGGTACAATGAGCAGTTCTTC.

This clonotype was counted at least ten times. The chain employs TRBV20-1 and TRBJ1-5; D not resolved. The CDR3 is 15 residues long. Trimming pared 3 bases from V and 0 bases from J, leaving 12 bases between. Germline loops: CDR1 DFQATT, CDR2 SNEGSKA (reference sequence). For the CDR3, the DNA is TGCAGTGCTAGTCGGCCCTACTATAGCAATCAGCCCCAGCATTTT. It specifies CSASRPYYSNQPQHF.

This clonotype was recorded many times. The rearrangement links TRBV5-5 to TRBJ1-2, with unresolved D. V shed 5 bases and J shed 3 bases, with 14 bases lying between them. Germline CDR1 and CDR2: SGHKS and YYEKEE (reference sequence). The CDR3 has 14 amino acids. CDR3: CASSAAREDYGYTF. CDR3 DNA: TGTGCCAGCAGTGCCGCCCGGGAAGACTATGGCTACACCTTC. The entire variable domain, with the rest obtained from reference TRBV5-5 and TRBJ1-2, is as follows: DAGVTQSPTHLIKTRGQQVTLRCSPISGHKSVSWYQQVLGQGPQFIFQYYEKEERGRGNFPDRFSARQFPNYSSELNVNALLLGDSALYLCASSAAREDYGYTFGSGTRLTVV.

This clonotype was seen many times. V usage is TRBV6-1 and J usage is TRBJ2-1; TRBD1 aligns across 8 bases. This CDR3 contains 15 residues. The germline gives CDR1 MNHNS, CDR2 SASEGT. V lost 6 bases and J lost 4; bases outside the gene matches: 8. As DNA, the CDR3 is TGTGCCAGCAGCCTCCGGGACAGGATTTACAATGAGCAGTTCTTC. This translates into CASSLRDRIYNEQFF.

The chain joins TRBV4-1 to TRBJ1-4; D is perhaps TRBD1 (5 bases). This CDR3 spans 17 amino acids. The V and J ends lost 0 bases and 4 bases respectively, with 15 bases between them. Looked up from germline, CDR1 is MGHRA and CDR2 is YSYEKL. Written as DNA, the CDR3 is TGCGCCAGCAGCCAAGAACAGTATCGGGGCCTTAATGAAAAACTGTTTTTT. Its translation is CASSQEQYRGLNEKLFF.

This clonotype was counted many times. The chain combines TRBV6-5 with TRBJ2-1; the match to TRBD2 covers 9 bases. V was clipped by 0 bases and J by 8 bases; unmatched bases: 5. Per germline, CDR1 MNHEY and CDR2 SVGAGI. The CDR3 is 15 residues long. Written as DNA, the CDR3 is TGTGCCAGCAGTTACTCGCGGGGGGGCTTCGATGAGCAGTTCTTC. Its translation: CASSYSRGGFDEQFF.